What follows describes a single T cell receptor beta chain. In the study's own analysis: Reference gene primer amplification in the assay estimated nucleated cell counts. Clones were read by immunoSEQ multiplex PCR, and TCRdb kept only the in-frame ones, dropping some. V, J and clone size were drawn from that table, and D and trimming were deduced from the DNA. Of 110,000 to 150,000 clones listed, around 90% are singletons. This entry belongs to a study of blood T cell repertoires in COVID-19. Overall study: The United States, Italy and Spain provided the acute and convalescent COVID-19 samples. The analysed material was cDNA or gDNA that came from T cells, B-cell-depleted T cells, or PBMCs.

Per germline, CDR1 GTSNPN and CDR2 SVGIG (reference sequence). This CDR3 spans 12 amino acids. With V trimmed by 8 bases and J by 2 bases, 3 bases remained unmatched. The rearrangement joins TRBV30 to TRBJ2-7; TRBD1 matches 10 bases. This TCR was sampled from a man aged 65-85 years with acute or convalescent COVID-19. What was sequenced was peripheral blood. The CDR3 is CAGQGGTYEQYF. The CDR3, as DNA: TGTGCCGGACAGGGGGGGACCTACGAGCAGTACTTC.